The 32 T cell receptor beta chains presented below share a single source sample, sequenced in a study of T cells in Graves' hyperthyroidism and ophthalmopathy. Amplification of TCR beta CDR3 regions used RNA as the template. First-round RT-PCR of the TCR CDR3 relied on the HTBI primer set. TCRdb reprocessed the multiplex PCR reads via MiXCR and lists one record per CDR3 protein. The sample lists a few hundred thousand distinct CDR3 sequences, more than 20% occurring once. Specimen: blood. The origin of the receptors is a young man with Graves' hyperthyroidism.

In regard to this clonotype: This may come from a read error, since a much larger clone is one base off. This sequence joins TRBV6-1 and TRBJ1-5; D remains unclear. The CDR3 extends over 14 amino acids. Germline V gene sequence: CDR1 MNHNS, CDR2 SASEGT. Trimming stripped 4 bases from V and 3 bases from J, with 10 bases between. The CDR3 spells CASSGYSNNQPQHF. The CDR3 DNA follows: TGTGCCAGCAGTGGATACAGTAACAATCAGCCCCAGCATTTT.

This clonotype was found many times. The chain joins TRBV12-3 or TRBV12-4 to TRBJ2-7; D is uncertain. This CDR3 spans 13 amino acids. With 1 base removed from V and 5 bases from J, the gap between germline ends came to 9 bases. The DNA for the CDR3 is TGTGCCAGCAGTTTAGGGCCAATGGACGAGCAGTACTTC. Residues: CASSLGPMDEQYF.

CDR3 sequence reads: CSAQTGVQPQHF. Here the CDR3 DNA reads TGCAGTGCGCAGACAGGGGTACAGCCCCAGCATTTT. The gene calls are TRBV20-1 and TRBJ1-5; 8 bases align to TRBD1. The CDR3 runs to 12 residues. Per germline, CDR1 DFQATT and CDR2 SNEGSKA (reference sequence). V was pared by 6 bases and J by 7 bases, with 5 bases of the junction left unmatched.

The V call is TRBV6-1, the J call TRBJ1-1; D is unclear. Trimming removed 8 bases at V and 0 bases at J, with 13 bases between. CDR1 is MNHNS, CDR2 SASEGT, per germline. This CDR3 contains 14 residues. CDR3 DNA sequence: TGTGCCAGCTACCGCGGGATCATGAACACTGAAGCTTTCTTT. This gives the protein CASYRGIMNTEAFF.

The chain uses TRBV2 and TRBJ1-1, with TRBD1 matching 7 bases. This CDR3 has 15 residues. Germline CDR1 SNHLY, CDR2 FYNNEI. Unmatched junction bases numbered 7, after V lost 5 bases and J lost 1 base. CDR3 nucleotide sequence: TGTGCCAGCAGTCTAGGGACAGTAAAGAACACTGAAGCTTTCTTT. This encodes CASSLGTVKNTEAFF.

Ten or more counts support this clonotype. In nucleotides, the CDR3 is TGTGCCACCGGGAGACGGCCGTGGTCCGGGGCCAACGTCCTGACTTTC. Its protein product is CATGRRPWSGANVLTF. The chain has TRBV15 and TRBJ2-6, with D possibly matching TRBD2 (5 bases). Germline values: CDR1 LNHNV, CDR2 YYDKDF (reference sequence). The CDR3 has 16 amino acids. V gave up 8 bases and J gave up 4 bases, with 18 bases separating them.

The chain uses TRBV2 and TRBJ2-7, with D possibly TRBD1 on 6 matching bases. CDR3 length: 16 residues. Trimming shortened V by 5 bases and J by 0 bases, and 17 bases separated the two germline ends. Germline CDR1 is SNHLY and CDR2 is FYNNEI. The CDR3 sequence is CASSNHREEISYEQYF. CDR3 DNA sequence: TGTGCCAGCAGTAATCACAGGGAAGAGATCTCCTACGAGCAGTACTTC. Combining the CDR3 with reference TRBV2 and TRBJ2-7 gives the whole variable domain EPEVTQTPSHQVTQMGQEVILRCVPISNHLYFYWYRQILGQKVEFLVSFYNNEISEKSEIFDDQFSVERPDGSNFTLKIRSTKLEDSAMYFCASSNHREEISYEQYFGPGTRLTVT.

This clonotype was seen at least ten times. This sequence joins TRBV6-1 and TRBJ2-2; D possibly corresponds to TRBD1 (6 bases). The CDR3 spans 13 residues. V was clipped by 4 bases and J by 4 bases, with 7 bases between them. CDR1 is MNHNS, CDR2 SASEGT, per germline. The CDR3 sequence is CASSAQGTGELFF. CDR3 nucleotides: TGTGCCAGCAGTGCACAGGGCACCGGGGAGCTGTTTTTT.

The table lists this clonotype with many counts. This chain joins TRBV19 and TRBJ1-1, with D possibly TRBD1 on 6 matching bases. Germline V gene lookup returns CDR1 LNHDA and CDR2 SQIVND (reference sequence). The CDR3 covers 15 residues. V was cut by 5 bases and J by 1 base, with 14 bases left in between. CDR3 loop: CASSGPGHKNTEAFF. In DNA, the CDR3 is TGTGCCAGTAGTGGTCCGGGACACAAGAACACTGAAGCTTTCTTT.

The V call is TRBV4-1, the J call TRBJ1-1, with TRBD1 identical over 8 bases. From germline, CDR1 is MGHRA and CDR2 YSYEKL. Trimming removed 1 base from V and 1 base from J; junction bases left unmatched: 2. The CDR3 contains 15 residues. The CDR3 here is CASSQADRENTEAFF. The CDR3 bases are TGCGCCAGCAGCCAAGCGGACAGGGAGAACACTGAAGCTTTCTTT.

As for this clonotype: Because the CDR3 is missing its conserved closing phenylalanine or tryptophan, this is likely a read error. The J gene is TRBJ1-6, the V gene TRBV28; D is perhaps TRBD1 (5 bases). Looked up from germline, CDR1 is MDHEN and CDR2 is SYDVKM. Between the trimmed V and J ends, which lost 3 bases and 5 bases, there was a span of 14 bases. The CDR3 consists of 16 residues. CDR3 region: CASSLGQGGHNSPLHL. Here the CDR3 DNA reads TGTGCCAGCAGTTTGGGGCAGGGTGGGCATAATTCACCCCTCCACCTT.

The chain is built from TRBV6-2 or TRBV6-3 and TRBJ2-5; D could derive from TRBD1 or TRBD2 (7 bases each). This CDR3 is built from 13 residues. With 5 bases removed from V and 7 bases from J, the gap between germline ends came to 14 bases. Looked up from germline, CDR1 is MNHEY and CDR2 is SVGEGT. For the CDR3, the DNA is TGTGCCAGCAGTAAAACAGGGGAGGGGACCCAGTACTTC. Translation gives CASSKTGEGTQYF.

This clonotype was recorded at least ten times. The chain uses TRBV9 and TRBJ1-2; the D gene is possibly TRBD1 (6 bases). CDR1 is SGDLS and CDR2 is YYNGEE in the germline V gene. Trimming removed 3 bases from V and 5 bases from J, with 20 bases in between. The CDR3 contains 16 residues. CDR3 residues: CASSAHSSGDYYGYTF. Here the CDR3 DNA reads TGTGCCAGCAGCGCCCACAGTTCAGGGGACTATTATGGCTACACCTTC. Drawing the rest from reference TRBV9 and TRBJ1-2, the complete variable domain is DSGVTQTPKHLITATGQRVTLRCSPRSGDLSVYWYQQSLDQGLQFLIQYYNGEERAKGNILERFSAQQFPDLHSELNLSSLELGDSALYFCASSAHSSGDYYGYTFGSGTRLTVV.

This clonotype was counted at least ten times. The chain employs TRBV20-1 and TRBJ1-5; a weak D match, TRBD1 (6 bases). Germline V gene sequence: CDR1 DFQATT, CDR2 SNEGSKA (reference sequence). There are 16 residues in the CDR3. V was cut by 2 bases and J by 0 bases, with 14 bases left in between. CDR3 sequence reads: CSARKSLDSSNQPQHF. As DNA, the CDR3 is TGCAGTGCTAGAAAGTCCCTGGACAGTAGCAATCAGCCCCAGCATTTT.

This clonotype was detected ten times or more. The chain combines TRBV20-1 with TRBJ2-7; 7 bases are shared with TRBD1. J gave up 2 bases and V 1 base, and 5 bases lay outside the gene matches. The CDR3 covers 14 residues. The V gene's germline CDR1 is DFQATT and CDR2 SNEGSKA (reference sequence). Here the CDR3 DNA reads TGCAGTGCTAGAGTACCGGGGACAGCCTACGAGCAGTACTTC. Translation: CSARVPGTAYEQYF.

The chain carries TRBV11-2 and TRBJ1-1; D ambiguous. Germline CDR1 and CDR2: SGHAT and FQNNGV. V lost 0 bases and J 4 bases, leaving 15 bases between the germline ends. There are 16 residues in the CDR3. CDR3: CASSLEGWGVGTEAFF. The CDR3 coding sequence is TGTGCCAGCAGCTTAGAGGGGTGGGGTGTTGGCACTGAAGCTTTCTTT.

This clonotype was seen at least ten times. The junction shows a germline mismatch at one end, possibly a read error. The chain joins TRBV12-3 or TRBV12-4 to TRBJ1-1, with a tentative D call TRBD1 (5 bases). This CDR3 comprises 14 residues. DNA for the CDR3: TGTGCCACCAGTTTTTGGGGAGAGGGGACTGAAGCTTTCTTT. This translates into CATSFWGEGTEAFF.

The rearrangement uses TRBV11-3 and TRBJ2-2, with TRBD1 matching over 7 bases. Germline CDR1 SGHNT, CDR2 YENEEA. CDR3 length: 15 amino acids. Losses at the gene ends were 3 bases for V and 4 bases for J; bases not matched to a gene: 5. The CDR3 nucleotides read TGTGCCAGCAGCTTCGACAGGGATAGCACCGGGGAGCTGTTTTTT. The encoded protein is CASSFDRDSTGELFF.

This clonotype was counted at least ten times. V usage is TRBV6-1 and J usage is TRBJ2-5; 9 bases fit TRBD1. Germline V gene sequence: CDR1 MNHNS, CDR2 SASEGT. The J segment lost 4 bases and the V segment lost 2 bases, leaving 8 bases of the junction unmatched. This CDR3 has 16 amino acids. The CDR3 DNA is TGTGCCAGCAGTGAAAGGCTACAGGGGGCTGGAGAGACCCAGTACTTC. Protein: CASSERLQGAGETQYF.

This clonotype was counted only a few times. The V and J genes are TRBV12-3 or TRBV12-4 and TRBJ2-2, with D perhaps matching TRBD1 (6 bases). Between the trimmed V and J ends, which lost 5 bases and 2 bases, there was a span of 15 bases. The CDR3 contains 16 residues. The CDR3 bases are TGTGCCAGCAGTCGATTAGGGGGACCCAACACCGGGGAGCTGTTTTTT. Amino acid sequence: CASSRLGGPNTGELFF.

The chain links TRBV20-1 to TRBJ1-6, with 9 bases that match TRBD1. Losses at the gene ends were 1 base for V and 11 bases for J; bases not matched to a gene: 6. The germline V gene encodes CDR1 DFQATT and CDR2 SNEGSKA (reference sequence). The CDR3 loop spans 14 amino acids. CDR3 DNA: TGCAGTGCTAGAGTCGGGACAGGGACTACACCCCTCCACTTT. Translating it yields CSARVGTGTTPLHF.

This clonotype has a count of ten or more. The chain joins TRBV11-2 to TRBJ1-1, with 8 nucleotides matching TRBD1. Germline-derived CDR1 and CDR2 are SGHAT and FQNNGV. V was clipped by 4 bases and J by 5 bases; unmatched bases: 9. This CDR3 spans 15 amino acids. The CDR3 DNA follows: TGTGCCAGCAGCTACAGGACAGGGAAGGGGACTGAAGCTTTCTTT. Protein sequence: CASSYRTGKGTEAFF.

Many counts were recorded for this clonotype. The rearrangement uses TRBV19 and TRBJ1-5; weak D call: TRBD1 (6 bases). The V gene lost 6 bases and the J gene lost 3 bases, with 15 bases spanning the gap. This CDR3 comprises 15 residues. Germline CDR1 is LNHDA and CDR2 is SQIVND (reference sequence). CDR3 sequence (DNA): TGTGCCAGTAGCTTGGCCGGGACATCCAATCAGCCCCAGCATTTT. Amino acid sequence: CASSLAGTSNQPQHF.

In its sample, this clonotype was seen many times. This rearrangement joins TRBV7-9 to TRBJ1-2; 8 nucleotides match TRBD1. In germline, CDR1 is SEHNR, CDR2 FQNEAQ (reference sequence). J gave up 2 bases and V 2 bases, and 1 base lay outside the gene matches. There are 14 residues in the CDR3. The CDR3 is CASSLWDRNYGYTF. CDR3 bases: TGTGCCAGCAGCTTATGGGACAGGAACTATGGCTACACCTTC.

The chain is built from TRBV4-2 and TRBJ2-5; no definite D call. The ends were cut back, 1 base at V and 5 bases at J, with 8 bases in the middle. Germline V lookup: CDR1 LGHNA, CDR2 YNFKEQ. The CDR3 sequence is 13 residues long. The CDR3 spells CASSQGIIETQYF. The CDR3 DNA reads TGTGCCAGCAGCCAAGGGATCATTGAGACCCAGTACTTC.

This clonotype was found many times. The chain couples TRBV6-2 or TRBV6-3 to TRBJ1-6, with D possibly being TRBD1 (5 bases). The V end lost 6 bases, the J end lost 4 bases, and 16 bases lay between the germline ends. The CDR3 covers 16 residues. The germline CDR1 and CDR2 sequences are MNHEY and SVGEGT. The CDR3 protein is CASSNERGRYNSPLHF. The DNA of the CDR3 is TGTGCCAGCAGCAACGAGAGGGGTCGGTATAATTCACCCCTCCACTTT.

Many counts were recorded for this clonotype. The V and J genes are TRBV6-2 or TRBV6-3 and TRBJ2-4; TRBD1 matches 9 bases. Germline V gene sequence: CDR1 MNHEY, CDR2 SVGEGT. With 6 bases clipped from V and 7 bases from J, the junction kept 4 bases outside the gene matches. The CDR3 extends over 13 amino acids. The CDR3 region is CASRRQGENIQYF. The CDR3 nucleotides are TGTGCCAGCAGGAGACAGGGGGAGAACATTCAGTACTTC.

The V gene is TRBV12-3 or TRBV12-4, the J gene TRBJ1-1; no firm D call. CDR3 length: 14 residues. Trimming took off 0 bases at V and 7 bases at J, with 12 bases between the two ends. The CDR3 spells CASSLAQVRGEAFF. The CDR3 nucleotides read TGTGCCAGCAGTTTAGCCCAGGTGCGGGGTGAAGCTTTCTTT.

J is TRBJ2-7 and V is TRBV12-3 or TRBV12-4, with D possibly matching TRBD1 (5 bases). The CDR3 consists of 15 residues. V was pared by 5 bases and J by 3 bases, with 17 bases between. Written as DNA, the CDR3 is TGTGCCAGCAGTCCCCCTGGGTGGCAGGGCTACGAGCAGTACTTC. Translation gives CASSPPGWQGYEQYF.

This clonotype was detected a few times. V gene TRBV12-3 or TRBV12-4 combines with J gene TRBJ1-5; the D gene is possibly TRBD1 (5 bases). V lost 5 bases and J 4 bases, leaving 15 bases between the germline ends. The CDR3 contains 15 residues. CDR3 protein: CASSQGRQPNQPQHF. The CDR3 DNA reads TGTGCCAGCAGTCAGGGCCGACAGCCGAATCAGCCCCAGCATTTT.

Ten or more counts support this clonotype. The rearrangement uses TRBV5-1 and TRBJ2-5; D ambiguous. The CDR3 loop spans 15 amino acids. CDR1 and CDR2 (germline): SGHRS, YFSETQ. The V end lost 4 bases, the J end lost 2 bases, and 15 bases lay between the germline ends. DNA for the CDR3: TGCGCCAGCAGCCCACTGGGGTGGCAGCAAGAGACCCAGTACTTC. This translates into CASSPLGWQQETQYF.

V gene TRBV20-1 combines with J gene TRBJ1-2; tentative D call: TRBD1 (6 bases). The CDR3 loop spans 16 amino acids. V dropped 2 bases and J dropped 2 bases, with 18 bases sitting between them. Germline CDR1 is DFQATT and CDR2 is SNEGSKA (reference sequence). The CDR3 protein is CSARSPGTTFNYGYTF. The CDR3 nucleotides are TGCAGTGCTAGATCTCCCGGGACAACTTTCAACTATGGCTACACCTTC.